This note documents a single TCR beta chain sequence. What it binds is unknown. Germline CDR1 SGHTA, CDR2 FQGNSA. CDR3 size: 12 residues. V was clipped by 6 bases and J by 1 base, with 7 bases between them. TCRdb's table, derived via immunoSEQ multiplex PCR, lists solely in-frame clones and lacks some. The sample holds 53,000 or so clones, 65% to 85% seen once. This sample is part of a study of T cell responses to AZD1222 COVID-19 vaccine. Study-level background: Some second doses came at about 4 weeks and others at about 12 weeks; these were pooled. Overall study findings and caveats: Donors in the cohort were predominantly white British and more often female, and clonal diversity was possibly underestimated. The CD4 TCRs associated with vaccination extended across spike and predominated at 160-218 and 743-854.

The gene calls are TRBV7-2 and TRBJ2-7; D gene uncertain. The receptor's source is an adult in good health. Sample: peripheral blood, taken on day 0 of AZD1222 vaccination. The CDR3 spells CASSSISYEQYF. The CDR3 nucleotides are TGTGCCAGCAGTTCCATTTCCTACGAGCAGTACTTC.